Detailed here is one TCR beta chain. Trimming cost V 0 bases and J 0 bases, with 12 bases left between them. The V gene's germline CDR1 is SEHNR and CDR2 FQNEAQ (reference sequence). This CDR3 contains 17 residues. Repertoires were generated with immunoSEQ multiplex PCR, while TCRdb's copy carries only in-frame clones and drops some. The repertoire holds around 150,000 clones, with 87% as singletons. These data are taken from a study of blood T cell repertoires in COVID-19. The wider study: The samples span acute and convalescent COVID-19 from the United States, Italy and Spain. T cells, B-cell-depleted T cells, or PBMCs supplied cDNA or gDNA.

This chain uses TRBV7-9 with TRBJ1-3; D is possibly TRBD1 (6 bases). The sequence was obtained from a human donor in a cohort sampled during active COVID-19. The sequencing sample was made of peripheral blood. The CDR3: CASSLAGAGASGNTIYF. CDR3 coding DNA: TGTGCCAGCAGCTTAGCGGGGGCAGGAGCCTCTGGAAACACCATATATTTT. The full variable domain, rest sourced from reference TRBV7-9 and TRBJ1-3, is DTGVSQNPRHKITKRGQNVTFRCDPISEHNRLYWYRQTLGQGPEFLTYFQNEAQLEKSRLLSDRFSAERPKGSFSTLEIQRTEQGDSAMYLCASSLAGAGASGNTIYFGEGSWLTVV.